A single T cell receptor beta chain is shown here with its context. As handled by the study authors: Amplification with reference gene primers provided the estimates of nucleated cell counts. Produced via immunoSEQ multiplex PCR; TCRdb's table is partial and in-frame only. The V and J calls and clone size come from that table; D and trimming were worked out from the DNA. Of about 85,000 clones in the sample, about 80% were seen once. This specimen belongs to a study of blood T cell repertoires in COVID-19. Study-level information: COVID-19 samples from acute and convalescent phases originated in the United States, Italy and Spain.

There are 13 residues in the CDR3. Germline V gives CDR1 SGHRS, CDR2 YFSETQ. The V end lost 0 bases, the J end lost 6 bases, and 9 bases lay between the germline ends. The specimen was peripheral blood. The sequence came from a human donor in a cohort sampled during active COVID-19. The rearrangement joins TRBV5-1 to TRBJ1-2; no clear D gene. CDR3 bases: TGCGCCAGCAGCTTGGGGCAGAAAGATGGCTACACCTTC. This translates into CASSLGQKDGYTF.